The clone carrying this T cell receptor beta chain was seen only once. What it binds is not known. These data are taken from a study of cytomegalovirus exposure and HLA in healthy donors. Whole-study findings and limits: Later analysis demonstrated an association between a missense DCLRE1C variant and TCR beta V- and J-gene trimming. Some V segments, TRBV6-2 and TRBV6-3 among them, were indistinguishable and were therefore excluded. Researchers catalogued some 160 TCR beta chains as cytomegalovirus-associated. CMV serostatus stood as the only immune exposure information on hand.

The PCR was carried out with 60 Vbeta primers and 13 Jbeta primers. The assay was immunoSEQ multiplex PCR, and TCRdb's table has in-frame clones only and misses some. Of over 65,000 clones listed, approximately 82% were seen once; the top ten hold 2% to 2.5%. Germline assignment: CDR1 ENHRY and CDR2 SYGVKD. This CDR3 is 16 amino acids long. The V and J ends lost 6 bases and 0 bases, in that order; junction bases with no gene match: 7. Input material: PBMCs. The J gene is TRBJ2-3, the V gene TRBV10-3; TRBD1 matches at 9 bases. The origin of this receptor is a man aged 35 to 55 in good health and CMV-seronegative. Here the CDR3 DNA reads TGTGCCATCAGCCCAATTGACAGGGGGAGCACAGATACGCAGTATTTT. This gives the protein CAISPIDRGSTDTQYF.